The clone carrying this T cell receptor beta chain was picked up a small number of times. This record belongs to a study of T-cell reconstitution after alpha-beta-depleted transplantation in children. TCRbeta library preparation incorporated unique molecular identifiers. One entry per CDR3 protein results from TCRdb running MiXCR on the PCR reads. The table has 490,000 or so distinct CDR3 sequences, under 15% seen once. The V gene's germline CDR1 is SGHDN and CDR2 FVKESK. This CDR3 spans 16 amino acids. V lost 2 bases and J lost 8; bases outside the gene matches: 12. This sample comprised PBMCs from the stem cell graft donor, obtained from the stem cell graft. This receptor was taken from a human donor who donated a stem cell graft to a child with combined immunodeficiency. V usage is TRBV14 and J usage is TRBJ2-1, with 7 bases identical to TRBD2. The CDR3 nucleotides are TGTGCCAGCAGCCAAATCCGACTAGCAATTGACGATGAGCAGTTCTTC. Its translation is CASSQIRLAIDDEQFF.